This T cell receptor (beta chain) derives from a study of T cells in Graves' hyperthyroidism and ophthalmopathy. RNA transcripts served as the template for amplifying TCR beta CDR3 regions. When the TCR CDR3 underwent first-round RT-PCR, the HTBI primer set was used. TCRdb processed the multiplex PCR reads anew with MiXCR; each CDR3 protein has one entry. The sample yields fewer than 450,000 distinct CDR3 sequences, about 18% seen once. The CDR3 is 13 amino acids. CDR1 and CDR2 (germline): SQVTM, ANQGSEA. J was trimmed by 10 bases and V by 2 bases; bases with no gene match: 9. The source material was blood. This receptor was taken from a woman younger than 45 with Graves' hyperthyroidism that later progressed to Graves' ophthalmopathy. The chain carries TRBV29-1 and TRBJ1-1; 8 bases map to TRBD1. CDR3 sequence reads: CSVETGQGAGAFF. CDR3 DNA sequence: TGCAGCGTTGAAACGGGGCAGGGGGCGGGAGCTTTCTTT.